The 17 T cell receptor beta chains presented below share a single source sample, sequenced in a study of CD8+ T cells in alopecia areata. Following RNA extraction, reverse transcription yielded cDNA that acted as the sequencing template. Clones were read by immunoSEQ multiplex PCR, and TCRdb kept only the in-frame ones, dropping some. This repertoire shows 140,000 to 150,000 clones, 45% to 60% found once; its top ten account for about 16%. The treatment denotes: oral pan-JAK inhibitor, 5-10 mg twice daily. Sequenced here: CD8+ T cells sorted from blood, sampled at week 4, from a patient treated with tofacitinib. The receptors come from a human donor with alopecia areata.

The rearrangement uses TRBV6-5 and TRBJ2-7; D unclear. Per germline, CDR1 MNHEY and CDR2 SVGAGI. This CDR3 is 13 amino acids long. V was pared by 0 bases and J by 3 bases, with 6 bases between. The DNA for the CDR3 is TGTGCCAGCAGTTACTCGTACAACTACGAGCAGTACTTC. Residues: CASSYSYNYEQYF.

The V and J genes are TRBV30 and TRBJ2-7; D may be TRBD2 (6 bases). The CDR3 is 12 residues long. V lost 2 bases, J lost 6 bases, and 11 bases lay in between. Germline assignment: CDR1 GTSNPN and CDR2 SVGIG (reference sequence). The CDR3 DNA reads as TGTGCCTGGAGTTCTTTGGGGGGCGAGCAGTACTTC. Its protein product is CAWSSLGGEQYF.

The J gene is TRBJ2-7, the V gene TRBV4-2, with a tentative D call TRBD1 (6 bases). The length of the CDR3 is 19 residues. Germline V gene data show CDR1 as LGHNA and CDR2 as YNFKEQ. With 1 base removed from V and 3 bases from J, the gap between germline ends came to 25 bases. CDR3 coding DNA: TGTGCCAGCAGCCAAGCGCTAAACCACGGCCGCGACAGGCTCTACGAGCAGTACTTC. Amino acid sequence: CASSQALNHGRDRLYEQYF.

The V call is TRBV29-1, the J call TRBJ2-2; 14 nucleotides match TRBD2. Germline loops: CDR1 SQVTM, CDR2 ANQGSEA. Losses at the gene ends were 6 bases for V and 1 base for J; bases not matched to a gene: 4. This CDR3 region has 16 residues. The CDR3 sequence: CSVPGTSGGNTGELFF. The CDR3 bases are TGCAGCGTGCCCGGGACTAGCGGGGGGAACACCGGGGAGCTGTTTTTT.

The chain couples TRBV6-4 to TRBJ2-3; 8 bases are a match to TRBD2. The CDR3 loop spans 14 amino acids. In germline, CDR1 is MRHNA, CDR2 SNTAGT. V dropped 5 bases and J dropped 6; count of bases not matched to a gene: 7. The DNA of the CDR3 is TGTGCCAGCAGTTCCGGGGGGGCTGGGGATACGCAGTATTTT. Its translation is CASSSGGAGDTQYF.

This clone was detected once. The CDR3 here is CASSPAETEAFF. CDR3 DNA: TGTGCCAGCAGTCCCGCTGAAACTGAAGCTTTCTTT. This chain joins TRBV28 and TRBJ1-1; D not certain. Germline V gives CDR1 MDHEN, CDR2 SYDVKM. Deletions cut 5 bases from V and 5 bases from J, with 9 bases between. The CDR3 spans 12 residues. Full variable domain (remainder filled in from reference TRBV28 and TRBJ1-1): DVKVTQSSRYLVKRTGEKVFLECVQDMDHENMFWYRQDPGLGLRLIYFSYDVKMKEKGDIPEGYSVSREKKERFSLILESASTNQTSMYLCASSPAETEAFFGQGTRLTVV.

This chain uses TRBV29-1 with TRBJ1-2; TRBD1 aligns across 7 bases. CDR3 length: 12 amino acids. Germline CDR1 and CDR2: SQVTM and ANQGSEA. The V segment lost 7 bases and the J segment 3 bases; nucleotides outside the gene matches: 5. This chain's CDR3 is CSAGDRDYGYTF. CDR3 bases: TGCAGCGCAGGAGACAGGGACTATGGCTACACCTTC.

There are a few counts of this clone. The gene calls are TRBV29-1 and TRBJ1-2; 10 nucleotides match TRBD1. Germline values: CDR1 SQVTM, CDR2 ANQGSEA. Unmatched junction bases numbered 7, after V lost 2 bases and J lost 1 base. The CDR3 is 16 residues long. The CDR3: CSVEPGQGNLNYGYTF. Written as DNA, the CDR3 is TGCAGCGTTGAACCGGGACAGGGGAACCTTAACTATGGCTACACCTTC.

The V call is TRBV27, the J call TRBJ2-7; 7 bases are shared with TRBD1. V shed 3 bases, J shed 3 bases, and the junction held 11 bases outside the gene matches. Germline V gives CDR1 MNHEY, CDR2 SMNVEV (reference sequence). The CDR3 contains 16 residues. The CDR3 DNA reads TGTGCCAGCAGTTTCAGACAGGGTGGGCCCCTCTACGAGCAGTACTTC. Encoded protein: CASSFRQGGPLYEQYF.

The chain joins TRBV10-3 to TRBJ1-6; 7 positions match TRBD1. Trimming removed 6 bases from V and 9 bases from J; junction bases left unmatched: 11. CDR3 length: 15 residues. CDR1 and CDR2 from the germline V gene are ENHRY and SYGVKD. CDR3 coding DNA: TGTGCCATCAGCCCCGGGACAGATTGGGGTTCACCCCTCCACTTT. This sequence encodes CAISPGTDWGSPLHF.

This chain uses TRBV19 with TRBJ1-1, with D uncertain. The V end lost 1 base, the J end lost 4 bases, and 7 bases lay between the germline ends. The CDR3 has 13 amino acids. Germline V CDR1 and CDR2: LNHDA, SQIVND (reference sequence). The CDR3 is CASSIVLGTEAFF. The CDR3 DNA reads as TGTGCCAGTAGTATAGTTCTTGGCACTGAAGCTTTCTTT.

The J gene is TRBJ2-1, the V gene TRBV7-3; 7 bases align to TRBD1. V lost 5 bases to trimming and J lost 4 bases; unmatched junction nucleotides: 8. This CDR3 comprises 15 residues. Per the germline V gene, CDR1 is SGHTA and CDR2 is FQGTGA. This CDR3 reads CASSLTGTAYNEQFF. The CDR3 coding sequence is TGTGCCAGCAGCCTTACCGGGACAGCTTACAATGAGCAGTTCTTC.

This chain links TRBV30 with TRBJ1-1, with D uncertain. Germline-derived CDR1 and CDR2 are GTSNPN and SVGIG (reference sequence). With 5 bases removed from V and 2 bases from J, the gap between germline ends came to 18 bases. The CDR3 runs 15 residues. CDR3 protein: CAWGELMAQNTEAFF. In DNA, the CDR3 is TGTGCCTGGGGGGAGCTGATGGCACAAAACACTGAAGCTTTCTTT.

This clone was recorded a few times. V usage is TRBV5-6 and J usage is TRBJ2-7; 9 bases align to TRBD1. The CDR3 is made up of 14 amino acids. J gave up 1 base and V 4 bases, and 3 bases lay outside the gene matches. Per the germline V gene, CDR1 is SGHDT and CDR2 is YYEEEE. The CDR3 loop is CASSRQGVSYEQYF. In DNA form, the CDR3 reads TGTGCCAGCAGCCGACAGGGGGTGTCCTACGAGCAGTACTTC. The complete variable domain, with remaining parts taken from reference TRBV5-6 and TRBJ2-7, reads DAGVTQSPTHLIKTRGQQVTLRCSPKSGHDTVSWYQQALGQGPQFIFQYYEEEERQRGNFPDRFSGHQFPNYSSELNVNALLLGDSALYLCASSRQGVSYEQYFGPGTRLTVT.

The J gene is TRBJ1-1, the V gene TRBV30; 7 bases align to TRBD1. The CDR3 has 13 residues. Trimming removed 6 bases from V and 4 bases from J; junction bases left unmatched: 8. The V gene's germline CDR1 is GTSNPN and CDR2 SVGIG (reference sequence). The chain's CDR3 is CACHRTGATEAFF. Written as DNA, the CDR3 is TGTGCCTGCCATAGAACAGGGGCCACTGAAGCTTTCTTT.

The CDR3 protein is CASSQGVGPGGQPQHF. Here the CDR3 DNA reads TGTGCCAGCAGCCAAGGGGTGGGGCCCGGCGGACAGCCCCAGCATTTT. V gene TRBV16 combines with J gene TRBJ1-5, with a tentative D call TRBD1 (5 bases). CDR1 and CDR2 from the germline V gene are KGHSY and FQNENV. Trimming took off 2 bases at V and 7 bases at J, with 18 bases between the two ends. The CDR3 length is 16 residues.

V and J are TRBV29-1 and TRBJ2-1, with D perhaps given as TRBD1 or TRBD2 (5 bases each). Germline CDR1 SQVTM, CDR2 ANQGSEA. This CDR3 spans 11 amino acids. The V and J ends lost 8 bases and 7 bases respectively, with 12 bases between them. The CDR3 bases are TGCAGCCACGTATGGGGGAATGAGCAGTTCTTC. As protein: CSHVWGNEQFF.